This T cell receptor beta chain is from a study of shared clonotypes between healthy human individuals. Study results and limitations: Naive subsets generally exceeded memory subsets in estimated richness.

Sorted-subset replicate PCR reactions contained approximately 190 ng DNA, corresponding to tens of thousands of T cell genomes. The method was immunoSEQ multiplex PCR; TCRdb's version includes in-frame clones alone and lacks a portion of them. Among some 2,000,000 clones listed, about 95% were seen once. Concerning this clone itself: Antigen: not known.

CD45RO negativity and positive selection for CCR7 defined naive CD8 cells, a population that excluded terminally differentiated effector memory CD45RA+ cells. Each of the donors was a healthy adult who was HIV-negative and had not had a recent acute infection or vaccination. Sequencing was carried out using naive CD8+ T cells sorted from blood. The source of this sequence is a man between 18 and 35 years old in good health.

The CDR3 here is CASSSPRAGDPYEQYF. CDR3 DNA: TGCGCCAGCAGCTCCCCCAGGGCAGGTGATCCCTACGAGCAGTACTTC. The chain uses TRBV5-1 and TRBJ2-7; TRBD1 might be the D (5 bases). Germline V lookup: CDR1 SGHRS, CDR2 YFSETQ. The length of the CDR3 is 16 residues. Trimming pared 3 bases from V and 2 bases from J, leaving 18 bases between.